This is a list of T cell receptor beta chains from one sample in a study of cytomegalovirus exposure and HLA in healthy donors. Only in-frame clones appear in the TCRdb table, and some are missing; sequencing was by immunoSEQ multiplex PCR. The table records some 70,000 clones, approximately 82% of them present only once. The sample taken for sequencing was PBMCs. The receptors derive from a man younger than 30 in good health and CMV-seronegative. Each CDR3 is given with its conserved first and last residue. A D gene is named only where the DNA matches it firmly. Where a row states a size, it is once, few, many or the class of an expanded clone; other rows omit it.

V,D,size,J,CDR3,DNA
TRBV6-5,TRBD1,.,TRBJ2-5,CASSRTGFQETQYF,TGTGCCAGCAGTCGGACAGGGTTTCAAGAGACCCAGTACTTC
TRBV6-5,.,.,TRBJ1-3,CASSYNRRSSGNTIYF,TGTGCCAGCAGTTACAACCGACGGAGCTCTGGAAACACCATATATTTT
TRBV9,.,.,TRBJ2-7,CASSVAGAAYEQYF,TGTGCCAGCAGCGTAGCTGGGGCAGCCTACGAGCAGTACTTC
TRBV6-1,.,.,TRBJ2-5,CASSTIGGQETQYF,TGTGCCAGCAGCACAATAGGGGGACAAGAGACCCAGTACTTC
TRBV5-1,.,.,TRBJ1-4,CASSFSRSNEKLFF,TGCGCCAGCAGCTTCTCTAGATCTAATGAAAAACTGTTTTTT
TRBV28,.,.,TRBJ1-2,CASESGKPYGYTF,TGTGCCAGCGAAAGCGGGAAGCCCTATGGCTACACCTTC
TRBV7-2,TRBD2,once,TRBJ2-7,CASSLAGTSGKNEQYF,TGTGCCAGCAGCTTAGCAGGGACTAGCGGGAAAAACGAGCAGTACTTC
TRBV4-2,TRBD2,.,TRBJ2-7,CASSQGAGLAGVTFYEQYF,TGTGCCAGCAGCCAAGGAGCGGGACTAGCGGGAGTAACTTTCTACGAGCAGTACTTC
TRBV5-1,TRBD1,.,TRBJ2-6,CASSLRQGPGSGANVLTF,TGCGCCAGCAGCCTCAGACAGGGGCCCGGCTCTGGGGCCAACGTCCTGACTTTC
TRBV7-2,TRBD2,.,TRBJ2-6,CASRIRGLAGVSGANVLTF,TGTGCCAGCAGAATAAGGGGACTAGCGGGAGTCTCTGGGGCCAACGTCCTGACTTTC
TRBV19,.,.,TRBJ1-2,CASSITDNYGYTF,TGTGCCAGTAGTATAACTGATAACTATGGCTACACCTTC
TRBV27,TRBD1,.,TRBJ1-1,CASSRDRVNTEAFF,TGTGCCAGCAGCCGGGACAGAGTGAACACTGAAGCTTTCTTT
TRBV6-5,.,.,TRBJ2-2,CASSFSGTLNTGELFF,TGTGCCAGCAGTTTCTCCGGGACACTTAACACCGGGGAGCTGTTTTTT
TRBV7-2,.,few,TRBJ2-1,CASSLVGVSYNEQFF,TGTGCCAGCAGCTTAGTCGGGGTCTCCTACAATGAGCAGTTCTTC
TRBV27,.,.,TRBJ2-1,CASRPRLAAEKYNEQFF,TGTGCCAGCAGGCCAAGGTTGGCGGCCGAGAAATACAATGAGCAGTTCTTC
TRBV6-1,TRBD1,few,TRBJ1-2,CASTNGQGGYGYTF,TGTGCCAGCACCAACGGACAGGGTGGCTATGGCTACACCTTC
TRBV9,.,once,TRBJ1-1,CASSSSGGTEAFF,TGTGCCAGCAGCAGCAGCGGGGGCACTGAAGCTTTCTTT
TRBV30,.,.,TRBJ1-3,CAWSGQRTVLF,TGTGCCTGGAGTGGCCAAAGGACAGTCCTATTT
TRBV30,TRBD2,.,TRBJ2-1,CASAGGVNEQFF,TGTGCCTCAGCGGGAGGGGTAAACGAGCAGTTCTTC
TRBV5-4,TRBD2,.,TRBJ2-1,CASSHGTRGSNEQFF,TGTGCCAGCAGCCATGGGACTAGGGGGAGTAATGAGCAGTTCTTC
TRBV5-4,TRBD2,once,TRBJ2-3,CASSFTGTSADTQYF,TGTGCCAGCAGCTTTACCGGGACTAGCGCGGATACGCAGTATTTT
TRBV14,.,.,TRBJ1-1,CASSRTVNTEAFF,TGTGCCAGCAGCCGAACAGTGAACACTGAAGCTTTCTTT
TRBV4-1,TRBD1,.,TRBJ1-4,CASSQDRFRQGNEKLFF,TGCGCCAGCAGCCAAGATCGTTTTCGACAGGGGAATGAAAAACTGTTTTTT
TRBV15,.,.,TRBJ1-5,CATSRRDQSNQPQHF,TGTGCCACCAGCAGGCGGGACCAAAGCAATCAGCCCCAGCATTTT
TRBV10-3,TRBD1,.,TRBJ1-1,CAISARDRGTVNTEAFF,TGTGCCATCAGTGCCCGGGACAGGGGAACGGTGAACACTGAAGCTTTCTTT
TRBV6-1,.,.,TRBJ1-2,CASNKTTNYGYTF,TGTGCCAGCAACAAGACAACGAACTATGGCTACACCTTC
TRBV10-3,.,.,TRBJ2-2,CAISDFPEVRNTGELFF,TGTGCCATCAGTGATTTTCCGGAGGTCAGAAACACCGGGGAGCTGTTTTTT
TRBV4-2,TRBD2,.,TRBJ2-3,CASSPLIGTSGELQTTDTQYF,TGTGCCAGCAGCCCCCTAATAGGGACTAGCGGGGAGCTACAAACCACAGATACGCAGTATTTT
TRBV7-2,TRBD1,.,TRBJ1-3,CASSSTGAIYF,TGTGCCAGCAGCTCGACAGGGGCCATATATTTT
TRBV7-9,TRBD2,.,TRBJ2-1,CASSLGGAGVHNEQFF,TGTGCCAGCAGCTTAGGAGGAGCGGGAGTTCACAATGAGCAGTTCTTC
TRBV4-3,TRBD2,.,TRBJ2-2,CASSQEGGLAGVTGELFF,TGCGCCAGCAGCCAAGAGGGGGGATTAGCGGGAGTCACCGGGGAGCTGTTTTTT
TRBV7-6,.,.,TRBJ2-7,CASSPRYRDPYEQYF,TGTGCCAGCAGCCCGCGATACAGGGACCCCTACGAGCAGTACTTC
TRBV5-3,.,.,TRBJ2-1,CANTPPQFF,TGTGCCAATACTCCCCCCCAGTTCTTC
TRBV19,.,.,TRBJ1-4,CASTSKGWGLQKTEYEKLFF,TGTGCCAGTACCTCAAAGGGATGGGGGCTCCAGAAAACAGAGTATGAAAAACTGTTTTTT
TRBV2,.,few,TRBJ1-1,CASSGTGTAGTEAFF,TGTGCCAGCAGTGGAACCGGGACGGCGGGGACTGAAGCTTTCTTT
TRBV6-1,TRBD2,.,TRBJ2-7,CASSPGLAENYEQYF,TGTGCCAGCAGTCCGGGACTAGCGGAGAATTACGAGCAGTACTTC
TRBV7-9,.,once,TRBJ2-1,CASTLGGNEQFF,TGTGCCAGCACTCTAGGGGGTAATGAGCAGTTCTTC
TRBV4-3,.,.,TRBJ2-1,CASSQDPFGSSYNEQFF,TGCGCCAGCAGCCAAGATCCGTTTGGGAGCTCCTACAATGAGCAGTTCTTC
TRBV19,.,.,TRBJ2-7,CASSQASSAYEQYF,TGTGCCAGCTCCCAAGCCTCATCGGCCTACGAGCAGTACTTC
TRBV9,.,.,TRBJ1-1,CASSFRRGTEAFF,TGTGCCAGCAGTTTTCGTCGGGGAACTGAAGCTTTCTTT
TRBV6-5,.,once,TRBJ2-1,CASSKRQDFYNEQFF,TGTGCCAGCAGTAAAAGACAGGACTTTTACAATGAGCAGTTCTTC
TRBV28,TRBD1,.,TRBJ2-2,CASRMGTGGARTAGGASGELFF,TGTGCCAGCAGGATGGGGACAGGGGGCGCCCGGACGGCTGGGGGAGCGTCCGGGGAGCTGTTTTTT
TRBV2,TRBD2,.,TRBJ2-1,CARSVGLAGTTDEQFF,TGTGCCAGGTCCGTAGGACTAGCGGGAACAACCGATGAGCAGTTCTTC
TRBV6-5,TRBD2,.,TRBJ2-7,CASSSSSGSSYEQYF,TGTGCCAGCAGTTCCTCGAGCGGGAGCTCCTACGAGCAGTACTTC